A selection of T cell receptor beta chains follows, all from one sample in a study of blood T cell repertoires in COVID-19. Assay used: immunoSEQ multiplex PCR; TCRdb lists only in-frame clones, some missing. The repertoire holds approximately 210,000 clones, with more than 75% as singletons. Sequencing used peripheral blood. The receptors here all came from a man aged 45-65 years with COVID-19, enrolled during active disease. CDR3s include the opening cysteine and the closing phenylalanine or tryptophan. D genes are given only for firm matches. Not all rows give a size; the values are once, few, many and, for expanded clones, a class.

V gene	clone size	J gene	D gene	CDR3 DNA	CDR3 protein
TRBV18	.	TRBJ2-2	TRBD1	TGTGCCAGCTCACGGGGACAGGCAAACACCGGGGAGCTGTTTTTT	CASSRGQANTGELFF
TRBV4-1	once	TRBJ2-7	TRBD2	TGCGCCAGCAGCCAAGAGGTAGCGGGAGGCCCCTCCCGGCGGTACTTC	CASSQEVAGGPSRRYF
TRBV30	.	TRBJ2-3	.	TGTGCCTGGAGTGTAGGTGGGGAAGGGGGAGATACGCAGTATTTT	CAWSVGGEGGDTQYF
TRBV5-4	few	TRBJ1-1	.	TGTGCCAGCAGCTTGGGGCAGGGAGGGGGGACTGAAGCTTTCTTT	CASSLGQGGGTEAFF
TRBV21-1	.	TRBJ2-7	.	TGTGCCAGCAGCAGCACCTACGGGACTAGCGGTACAGAGGGGAACGAGCAGTACTTC	CASSSTYGTSGTEGNEQYF
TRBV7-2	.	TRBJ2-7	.	TGTGCCAGCAGCCCCGCCCGGGCGGGTGCCTACGAGCAGTACTTC	CASSPARAGAYEQYF
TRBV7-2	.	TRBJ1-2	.	TGTGCCAGCAGCCCTGGACAACAGAAGCTCTATGGCTACACCTTC	CASSPGQQKLYGYTF
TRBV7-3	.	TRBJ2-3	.	TGTGCCAGCAGCACCGACAGGAGCCCCCCAGATACGCAGTATTTT	CASSTDRSPPDTQYF
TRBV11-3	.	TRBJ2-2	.	TGTGCCAGCAGCCCCACTGTTGCCGGGGAGCTGTTTTTT	CASSPTVAGELFF
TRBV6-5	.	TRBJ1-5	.	TGTGCCAGCAGTTACCCGCGTGGGCCCCAGCATTTT	CASSYPRGPQHF
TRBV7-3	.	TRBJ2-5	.	TGTGCCAGCAGCTTAGTCCTCTCGGAGACCCAGTACTTC	CASSLVLSETQYF
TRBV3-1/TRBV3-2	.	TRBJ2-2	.	TGTGCCAGCAGCCAAGTCGGCGGGACTGGGGAGCTGTTTTTT	CASSQVGGTGELFF
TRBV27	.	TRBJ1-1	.	TGTGCCAGCAGTTTGGGTGAGACGGGGAGCACTGAAGCTTTCTTT	CASSLGETGSTEAFF
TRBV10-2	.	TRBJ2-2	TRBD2	TGCGCCAGCAGTGAGGGACTAGCGGCCACCGGGGAGCTGTTTTTT	CASSEGLAATGELFF
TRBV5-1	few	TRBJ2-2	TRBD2	TGCGCCAGCAGCCCGCTAGCGGGAGGGATCACCGGGGAGCTGTTTTTT	CASSPLAGGITGELFF
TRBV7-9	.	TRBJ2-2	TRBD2	TGTGCCAGCAGCTTTCCGGGAGGAACCGGGGAGCTGTTTTTT	CASSFPGGTGELFF
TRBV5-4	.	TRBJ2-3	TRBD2	TGTGCCAGCAGCTTCGGGACTAGCGGGAGATGGGGCCTAAGCACAGATACGCAGTATTTT	CASSFGTSGRWGLSTDTQYF
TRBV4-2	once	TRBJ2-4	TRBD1	TGTGCCAGCAGCCAAGAGGGACGGACAGGGGGCACACATCAGTACTTC	CASSQEGRTGGTHQYF
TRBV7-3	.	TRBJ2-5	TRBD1	TGTGCCAGCAGCCGCGGGACAGGACAAGAGACCCAGTACTTC	CASSRGTGQETQYF
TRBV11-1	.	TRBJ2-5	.	TGTGCCAGCAGGGACACAAGGACGGAGACCCAGTACTTC	CASRDTRTETQYF
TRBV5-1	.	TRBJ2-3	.	TGCGCCAGCAGCTTGGCGACAGGTCCCACAGATACGCAGTATTTT	CASSLATGPTDTQYF
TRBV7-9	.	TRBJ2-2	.	TGTGCCAGCAGCCGTCTCCGACTACAGAACACCGGGGAGCTGTTTTTT	CASSRLRLQNTGELFF
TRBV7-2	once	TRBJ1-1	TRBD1	TGTGCCAGCAGCCGGGACAGGGGGAACACTGAAGCTTTCTTT	CASSRDRGNTEAFF
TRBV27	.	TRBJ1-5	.	TGTGCGAGCAGTTTAGGGGGGTCGACGCGCAATCAGCCCCAGCATTTT	CASSLGGSTRNQPQHF
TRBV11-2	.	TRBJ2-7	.	TGTGCCAGCAGCTGGAGGGGTGTACTCGCCTACGAGCAGTACTTC	CASSWRGVLAYEQYF
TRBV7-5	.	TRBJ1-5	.	TGTGTCAGAAGCTTCCCACTCAGGGATCAGCCCCAGCATTTT	CVRSFPLRDQPQHF
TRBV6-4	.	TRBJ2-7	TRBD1	TGTGCCAGCAGTGACTCGAACAGGGGGCGTAGCTACGAGCAGTACTTC	CASSDSNRGRSYEQYF
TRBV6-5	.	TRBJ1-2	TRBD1	TGTGCCAGCACCCCAGGGGGTATCAACTATGGCTACACCTTC	CASTPGGINYGYTF
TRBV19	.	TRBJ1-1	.	TGTGCCAGTAGTATGATGCGGGCGCGGGCTTTCTTT	CASSMMRARAFF
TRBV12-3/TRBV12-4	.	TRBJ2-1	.	TGTGCCAGCAGTTTGGAGGTACCTTCGGGACAGTTCTTC	CASSLEVPSGQFF
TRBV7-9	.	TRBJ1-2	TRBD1	TGTGCCAGCAGCTCCGACAGGGGGCACGGCTACACCTTC	CASSSDRGHGYTF
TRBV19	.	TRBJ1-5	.	TGTGCCAGTAGTATCGACAGAGTAGGGCAGCCCCAGCATTTT	CASSIDRVGQPQHF
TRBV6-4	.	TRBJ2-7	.	TGTGCCAGCAGTGACTCACCGCGGGTGGGCGAGAGCTACGAGCAGTACTTC	CASSDSPRVGESYEQYF
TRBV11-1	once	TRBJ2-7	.	TGTGCCAGCTTAGGGGGCCCGGGAGGGGGTTCCTACGAGCAGTACTTC	CASLGGPGGGSYEQYF
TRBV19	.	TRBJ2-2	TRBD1	TGTGCCAGTAGTATAGATACCCTGACAGGGTTAATCACCGGGGAGCTGTTTTTT	CASSIDTLTGLITGELFF
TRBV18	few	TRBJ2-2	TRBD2	TGTGCCAGCTCACCGGTAGCGGGGGATCACGCGAACACCGGGGAGCTGTTTTTT	CASSPVAGDHANTGELFF
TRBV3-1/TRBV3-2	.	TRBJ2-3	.	TGTGCCAGCAGCCAAGAGGGGGTGCGGGAAGGTACGCAGTATTTT	CASSQEGVREGTQYF
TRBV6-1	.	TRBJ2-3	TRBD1	TGTGCCAGCCGAACTAGGGGACAGGGGGCGGTTACGCAGTATTTT	CASRTRGQGAVTQYF
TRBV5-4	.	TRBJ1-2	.	TGTGCCAGCAGCTTAGGACAGAACTATGGCTACACCTTC	CASSLGQNYGYTF
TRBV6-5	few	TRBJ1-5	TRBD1	TGTGCCAGCATCACAGGGGGCGAAAATCAGCCCCAGCATTTT	CASITGGENQPQHF
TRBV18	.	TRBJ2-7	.	TGTGCCAGCTCACCAGATCGGAGTACCTACGAGCAGTACTTC	CASSPDRSTYEQYF
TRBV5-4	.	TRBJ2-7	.	TGTGCCAGCAGCTTGTACGGGGAAAGGATAAACGAGCAGTACTTC	CASSLYGERINEQYF
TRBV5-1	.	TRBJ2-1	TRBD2	TGCGCCAGCAGCTGGGGACTAGCGGGGGGGCCCCGAGAGCAGTTCTTC	CASSWGLAGGPREQFF
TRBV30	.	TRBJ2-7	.	TGTGCCTGGAGTGTACAGGGTGAGAGGGAGCAGTACTTC	CAWSVQGEREQYF
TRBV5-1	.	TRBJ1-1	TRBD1	TGCGCCAGCAGCTACAGGACAGGGGGGACTGAAGCTTTCTTT	CASSYRTGGTEAFF
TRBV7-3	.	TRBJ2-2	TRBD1	TGTGCCAGCAGCAAGGCCCCAGGGGGCCACGGGGAGCTGTTTTTT	CASSKAPGGHGELFF
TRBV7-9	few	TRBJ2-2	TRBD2	TGTGCCAGCAGCTTATGGCCTAGCGGGAGGGCCGGGGAGCTGTTTTTT	CASSLWPSGRAGELFF
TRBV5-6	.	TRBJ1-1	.	TGTGCCAGCAGCTTGCAGGGAATGAACACTGAAGCTTTCTTT	CASSLQGMNTEAFF
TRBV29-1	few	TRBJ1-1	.	TGCAGCGTTGTACGGGTGGAGGGCACTGAAGCTTTCTTT	CSVVRVEGTEAFF
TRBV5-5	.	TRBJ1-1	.	TGTGCCAGCAGCCTTCTGACAGTCCGGAACACTGAAGCTTTCTTT	CASSLLTVRNTEAFF
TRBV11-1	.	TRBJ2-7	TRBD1	TGTGCCAGCAGCTCCCGGACAGGGGGCATAAACGAGCAGTACTTC	CASSSRTGGINEQYF
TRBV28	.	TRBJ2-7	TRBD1	TGTGCCAGCAGCTCGGCTGTTGCAGGGGGCTTCTACGAGCAGTACTTC	CASSSAVAGGFYEQYF
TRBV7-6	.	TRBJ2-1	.	TGTGCCAGCAGCACCACTAGCCGAAATGAGCAGTTCTTC	CASSTTSRNEQFF
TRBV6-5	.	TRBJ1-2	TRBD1	TGTGCCAGCAGTTACGGGACAGGGGTGGGCTACACCTTC	CASSYGTGVGYTF